The entry below gives a single TCR beta chain sequence along with its context. Under the authors' procedure: From reference gene primer amplification, estimates of nucleated cell counts were derived. TCRdb's copy holds only in-frame clones and misses some; the assay was immunoSEQ multiplex PCR. The V and J calls and clone size are taken from that table; D and trimming were inferred from the DNA. The table includes fewer than 120,000 clones, roughly four fifths detected once. This entry comes from a study of blood T cell repertoires in COVID-19. About the study: T cells, B-cell-depleted T cells, or PBMCs provided the cDNA or gDNA that served as material.

The germline V gene encodes CDR1 SGHNT and CDR2 YYREEE (reference sequence). The ends were cut back, 4 bases at V and 2 bases at J, with 4 bases in the middle. CDR3 size: 12 residues. The sequence was collected from a woman in her sixties or seventies with acute or convalescent COVID-19. The rearrangement links TRBV5-4 to TRBJ2-1; no clear D gene. The specimen sequenced was peripheral blood. This chain's CDR3 is CASSQTYNEQFF. The CDR3 DNA sequence: TGTGCCAGCAGCCAGACCTACAATGAGCAGTTCTTC.